The 21 T cell receptor beta chains reported below all come from one sample, sequenced in a study of TIL therapy for anti-PD-1-resistant metastatic lung cancer listed by TCRdb under 2021. Using bias-controlled multiplex PCR with the immunoSEQ v3 hsTCRB kit, the TCR beta CDR3 regions were amplified from genomic DNA. Imported from immuneACCESS, the table was reduced by TCRdb to in-frame sequences with V and J called. These copies leave out some clones; in studies compared against another copy, an unresolved V gene accounts for under half, and the cause of the remainder is not known. Counted in this sample were more than 8,000 clones; 55% to 60% of them appeared once. The ten largest account for around an eighth of the sample. Per the publication, the time point label means: pre-treatment sample, taken before nivolumab and TIL therapy. Baseline tumor samples were excised metastases, mostly pleural nodules or supraclavicular lymph nodes, from the same resection used to grow TIL.

Sequencing was performed on tumor tissue, taken at baseline. Receptors were obtained from a person between 25 and 79 years old with non-small cell lung cancer.

By sample share, this clone is large. The identical CDR3 is also encoded by other nucleotide sequences in the sample. The chain combines TRBV14 with TRBJ1-1; unclear D gene. Trimming removed 2 bases from V and 5 bases from J, with 9 bases in between. Germline CDR1 reads SGHDN; CDR2 reads FVKESK. This CDR3 has 13 amino acids. CDR3 protein: CASSQSSRTEAFF. As DNA, the CDR3 is TGTGCCAGCAGCCAAAGTAGCAGGACTGAAGCTTTCTTT.

The chain combines TRBV2 with TRBJ1-3; possibly TRBD1 for D (5 bases). Looked up from germline, CDR1 is SNHLY and CDR2 is FYNNEI. This CDR3 comprises 14 residues. V was cut by 4 bases and J by 4 bases, with 11 bases left in between. As DNA, the CDR3 is TGTGCCAGCAGTGTTAGAGGGGTAGGAAACACCATATATTTT. Protein sequence: CASSVRGVGNTIYF.

The V and J genes are TRBV11-3 and TRBJ2-2; possibly TRBD1 or TRBD2 for D (5 bases each). V lost 5 bases to trimming and J lost 2 bases, with 18 bases between them. This CDR3 contains 17 residues. CDR1 and CDR2 (germline): SGHNT, YENEEA. The CDR3, as DNA: TGTGCCAGCAGCCTCCTCTGGGGGAGTACAAACACCGGGGAGCTGTTTTTT. It translates to CASSLLWGSTNTGELFF.

This clone is large by share. The rearrangement links TRBV6-1 to TRBJ1-1; D not certain. Germline CDR1 is MNHNS and CDR2 is SASEGT. The CDR3 has 12 amino acids. With 8 bases removed from V and 3 bases from J, the gap between germline ends came to 10 bases. The CDR3 bases are TGTGCCAGCGGCCGGGGATACACTGAAGCTTTCTTT. Translation: CASGRGYTEAFF.

This clone has a single count. This sequence joins TRBV7-9 and TRBJ1-1; D gene ambiguous. Trimming stripped 3 bases from V and 11 bases from J, with 13 bases between. The CDR3 runs to 12 residues. Germline V gene data show CDR1 as SEHNR and CDR2 as FQNEAQ (reference sequence). CDR3 residues: CASSLDSILAFF. The DNA of the CDR3 is TGTGCCAGCAGCTTGGATTCTATTTTGGCTTTCTTT.

The chain uses TRBV9 and TRBJ2-3, with D hard to call. This CDR3 has 13 residues. CDR1 SGDLS and CDR2 YYNGEE come from the germline V gene. Trimming pared 0 bases from V and 4 bases from J, leaving 6 bases between. CDR3 amino acids: CASSVGGPDTQYF. The CDR3 DNA sequence: TGTGCCAGCAGCGTAGGCGGACCAGATACGCAGTATTTT.

About this clone: Distinct nucleotide sequences in the sample also encode this CDR3. V is TRBV6-1 and J is TRBJ2-3; D is perhaps TRBD2 (5 bases). The CDR3 has 16 residues. Between the trimmed V and J ends, which lost 3 bases and 6 bases, there was a span of 19 bases. The germline V gene has CDR1 MNHNS and CDR2 SASEGT. In DNA, the CDR3 is TGTGCCAGCAGTGAGGGAGCCTCGGACGGGCTGGATACGCAGTATTTT. Amino acids: CASSEGASDGLDTQYF.

This clone has only a few counts. The V gene is TRBV7-6, the J gene TRBJ2-7, with 8 bases aligning to TRBD2. The CDR3 extends over 14 amino acids. With V trimmed by 5 bases and J by 3 bases, 6 bases remained unmatched. CDR1 SGHVS and CDR2 FNYEAQ come from the germline V gene. CDR3 DNA: TGTGCCAGCAGCCCGACTAGCGCCTTCTACGAGCAGTACTTC. Translation gives CASSPTSAFYEQYF.

The sample holds one count of this clone. V and J are TRBV7-9 and TRBJ2-3; weak D call: TRBD2 (6 bases). Germline V gene sequence: CDR1 SEHNR, CDR2 FQNEAQ (reference sequence). V lost 1 base and J lost 4, with 15 bases in between. The CDR3 length is 16 residues. CDR3: CASSLDRLGSADTQYF. CDR3 nucleotides: TGTGCCAGCAGCTTAGACAGACTAGGGTCCGCAGATACGCAGTATTTT.

Only a few counts were recorded for this clone. The chain joins TRBV19 to TRBJ1-1; D is undetermined. The CDR3 loop spans 14 amino acids. Trimming stripped 5 bases from V and 5 bases from J, with 15 bases between. Germline CDR1 reads LNHDA; CDR2 reads SQIVND (reference sequence). Written as DNA, the CDR3 is TGTGCCAGTAGTTATATTGGAGGTGGGACTGAAGCTTTCTTT. Its translation is CASSYIGGGTEAFF.

The chain employs TRBV2 and TRBJ2-2, with TRBD1 matching 11 bases. The germline V gene encodes CDR1 SNHLY and CDR2 FYNNEI. The CDR3 runs 14 residues. V lost 6 bases, J lost 6 bases, and 3 bases stayed unmatched. CDR3 in DNA: TGTGCCAGCAGGGACAGGGGGCTCGCCGGGGAGCTGTTTTTT. The encoded protein is CASRDRGLAGELFF.

The gene calls are TRBV11-2 and TRBJ2-1; 8 positions match TRBD2. This CDR3 contains 17 residues. The germline CDR1 and CDR2 sequences are SGHAT and FQNNGV. V was pared by 7 bases and J by 0 bases, with 11 bases of the junction left unmatched. The CDR3 bases are TGTGCCAGCACCCCCCGAGTGAGCGGGAGCTCCTACAATGAGCAGTTCTTC. Translation: CASTPRVSGSSYNEQFF.

This clone has only a few counts. V gene TRBV6-6 combines with J gene TRBJ1-5; D not resolved. V was shortened by 2 bases and J by 4 bases, with 6 bases between the two germline ends. Germline V gene sequence: CDR1 MNHNY, CDR2 SVGAGI (reference sequence). There are 13 residues in the CDR3. The CDR3: CASSYRDNQPQHF. CDR3 coding DNA: TGTGCCAGCAGTTACCGGGATAATCAGCCCCAGCATTTT.

This chain joins TRBV7-6 and TRBJ2-2; 8 nucleotides align to TRBD2. CDR1 SGHVS and CDR2 FNYEAQ come from the germline V gene. The CDR3 has 16 amino acids. V shed 4 bases and J 0 bases; nucleotides not matched to a gene: 4. The DNA for the CDR3 is TGTGCCAGCAGCTCCGGACTAGCCCCGAACACCGGGGAGCTGTTTTTT. The encoded protein is CASSSGLAPNTGELFF.

This clone came up a few times. V usage is TRBV4-2 and J usage is TRBJ1-6, with a possible D match to TRBD1 (6 bases). The CDR3 contains 16 residues. The V end was cut by 4 bases, the J end by 9 bases, with 19 bases between. Germline values: CDR1 LGHNA, CDR2 YNFKEQ. The CDR3 sequence: CASSPAGGQGFSPLHF. The CDR3 DNA reads TGTGCCAGCAGCCCTGCCGGGGGGCAGGGGTTTTCACCCCTCCACTTT.

This sequence joins TRBV2 and TRBJ2-7; TRBD1 might be the D (7 bases). V was pared by 11 bases and J by 8 bases, with 25 bases between. The CDR3 covers 14 residues. CDR1 and CDR2 (germline): SNHLY, FYNNEI. The CDR3 loop is CAAGGSAFPRQQYF. DNA for the CDR3: TGTGCCGCAGGGGGGTCCGCTTTTCCCCGACAGCAGTACTTC.

In this sample, this clone turned up a few times. This chain links TRBV28 with TRBJ2-7; D is perhaps TRBD1 (5 bases). The V and J ends lost 2 bases and 4 bases respectively, with 18 bases between them. This CDR3 has 16 amino acids. Germline assignment: CDR1 MDHEN and CDR2 SYDVKM. This chain's CDR3 is CASSLIPRVGAYEQYF. CDR3 coding DNA: TGTGCCAGCAGTTTAATCCCCCGTGTAGGGGCTTACGAGCAGTACTTC.

V and J are TRBV19 and TRBJ2-5, with D maybe TRBD2 (6 bases). The CDR3 sequence is 14 residues long. Trimming removed 3 bases at V and 5 bases at J, with 13 bases between. CDR1 LNHDA and CDR2 SQIVND come from the germline V gene (reference sequence). CDR3 protein: CASSMGGTVETQYF. The CDR3 DNA reads TGTGCCAGTAGTATGGGGGGAACCGTGGAGACCCAGTACTTC.

The chain has TRBV6-5 and TRBJ2-7; 8 nucleotides agree with TRBD2. The J segment lost 5 bases and the V segment lost 1 base, leaving 4 bases of the junction unmatched. The germline gives CDR1 MNHEY, CDR2 SVGAGI. This CDR3 is built from 14 residues. Here the CDR3 DNA reads TGTGCCAGCAGTTACTGGACTAGCCCCCACGAGCAGTACTTC. Encoded protein: CASSYWTSPHEQYF.

V usage is TRBV14 and J usage is TRBJ1-3; D is unresolved. Germline V gene lookup returns CDR1 SGHDN and CDR2 FVKESK. V lost 1 base and J lost 9, with 7 bases in between. The CDR3 is made up of 12 amino acids. The CDR3 DNA follows: TGTGCCAGCAGCCAAGGAGGTCTCACCATATATTTT. Protein product: CASSQGGLTIYF.

The gene calls are TRBV6-1 and TRBJ1-1, with a weak D call TRBD1 (6 bases). The CDR3 extends over 14 amino acids. The germline V gene has CDR1 MNHNS and CDR2 SASEGT. The V end lost 4 bases, the J end lost 5 bases, and 14 bases lay between the germline ends. In DNA form, the CDR3 reads TGTGCCAGCAGTGTCGTAGGGGGTGGTACTGAAGCTTTCTTT. It codes for CASSVVGGGTEAFF.